A selection of T cell receptor beta chains follows, all from one sample in a study of blood T cell repertoires in COVID-19. The method was immunoSEQ multiplex PCR; TCRdb's version includes in-frame clones alone and lacks a portion of them. The profile shows about 200,000 clones, 80% to 90% of them singletons. The sequenced sample consisted of peripheral blood. The origin of the receptors is a woman of 80 years or more with acute or convalescent COVID-19. Each CDR3 is given with its conserved first and last residue. D genes are given only for firm matches. Clone size appears in some rows only: once, few, many, or a class for an expanded clone.

v_gene	j_gene	abundance	d_gene	CDR3aa	CDR3nt
TRBV12-5	TRBJ1-1	.	TRBD1	CASGLRDSLKAFF	TGTGCTAGTGGCCTCCGGGACAGCCTTAAAGCTTTCTTT
TRBV6-2/TRBV6-3	TRBJ2-5	.	.	CASSSEGRTRETQYF	TGTGCCAGCAGTTCGGAGGGGAGGACCAGGGAGACCCAGTACTTC
TRBV15	TRBJ2-6	.	.	CATSRGVSSGANVLTF	TGTGCCACCAGCAGAGGTGTCTCCTCTGGGGCCAACGTCCTGACTTTC
TRBV10-3	TRBJ1-4	.	.	CATGQTHNEKLFF	TGTGCCACCGGACAGACCCATAATGAAAAACTGTTTTTT
TRBV27	TRBJ2-5	once	.	CASSLLGETQYF	TGTGCCAGCAGTTTGCTCGGGGAGACCCAGTACTTC
TRBV9	TRBJ2-7	.	.	CASSVSPSSYEQYF	TGTGCCAGCAGCGTTTCACCGAGCTCCTACGAGCAGTACTTC
TRBV7-6	TRBJ2-7	.	TRBD2	CASSLTSGFSYEQYF	TGTGCCAGCAGCTTGACTAGCGGGTTCTCCTACGAGCAGTACTTC
TRBV5-1	TRBJ1-2	.	.	CASSTEPTRYGYTF	TGCGCCAGCAGTACCGAGCCCACGCGGTATGGCTACACCTTC
TRBV5-1	TRBJ1-6	.	TRBD1	CASEAGQGNSPLHF	TGCGCCAGCGAAGCCGGACAGGGGAATTCACCCCTCCACTTT
TRBV12-5	TRBJ1-2	.	.	CASGSSTRTEFDYGYTF	TGTGCTAGTGGTTCGTCCACCCGGACAGAGTTTGACTATGGCTACACCTTC
TRBV9	TRBJ2-3	once	TRBD1	CASSVVPTGAGDTQYF	TGTGCCAGCAGCGTAGTTCCCACAGGGGCTGGCGATACGCAGTATTTT
TRBV6-5	TRBJ2-1	.	.	CASRPTVSSYNEQFF	TGTGCCAGCAGACCCACGGTAAGCTCCTACAATGAGCAGTTCTTC
TRBV5-5	TRBJ2-1	once	.	CASTFTAFREFSYNEQFF	TGTGCCAGCACCTTTACCGCCTTTCGGGAGTTCTCCTACAATGAGCAGTTCTTC
TRBV30	TRBJ2-1	.	TRBD2	CAWSVAGGLGEQFF	TGTGCCTGGAGTGTAGCGGGAGGCCTTGGGGAGCAGTTCTTC
TRBV7-9	TRBJ2-1	.	TRBD1	CASRTGTGNSYNEQFF	TGTGCCAGCAGAACCGGGACAGGGAACTCCTACAATGAGCAGTTCTTC
TRBV5-1	TRBJ2-3	.	.	CASSPSGGITDTQYF	TGCGCCAGCAGTCCCTCTGGCGGAATTACAGATACGCAGTATTTT
TRBV2	TRBJ2-3	.	TRBD2	CASREGLAGGQVTQYF	TGTGCCAGCAGGGAAGGACTAGCGGGAGGTCAGGTTACGCAGTATTTT
TRBV7-2	TRBJ2-2	.	.	CASSLASTNSGELFF	TGTGCCAGCAGCTTAGCGTCGACTAACTCCGGGGAGCTGTTTTTT
TRBV5-4	TRBJ2-7	.	TRBD1	CASSSPQQGNYEQYF	TGTGCCAGCAGCTCACCTCAACAGGGGAACTACGAGCAGTACTTC
TRBV24-1	TRBJ2-2	few	TRBD2	CATSDFAGGTGELFF	TGTGCCACCAGTGATTTCGCCGGGGGGACCGGGGAGCTGTTTTTT
TRBV7-2	TRBJ1-5	once	TRBD1	CASSSRQGDQPQHF	TGTGCCAGCAGCTCCAGACAGGGGGATCAGCCCCAGCATTTT
TRBV5-1	TRBJ2-3	.	TRBD2	CASSLAGGFTDTQYF	TGCGCCAGCAGCTTAGCGGGAGGCTTCACAGATACGCAGTATTTT
TRBV28	TRBJ1-2	.	.	CASSSLTDSRPYTNYGYTF	TGTGCCAGCAGTAGCCTGACAGATTCCCGTCCCTATACTAACTATGGCTACACCTTC
TRBV10-3	TRBJ1-2	few	TRBD1	CAISRDRENGYTF	TGTGCCATCAGTAGGGACAGGGAGAATGGCTACACCTTC
TRBV5-1	TRBJ2-5	.	TRBD2	CASSPGNLAGGLVETQYF	TGCGCCAGCAGCCCTGGGAACCTAGCGGGAGGGCTTGTTGAGACCCAGTACTTC
TRBV5-1	TRBJ2-3	.	.	CASSPGADTQYF	TGCGCCAGCAGCCCGGGAGCAGATACGCAGTATTTT
TRBV18	TRBJ1-6	.	.	CASSSDTNSPLHF	TGTGCCAGCTCATCGGACACTAATTCACCCCTCCACTTT
TRBV7-2	TRBJ1-4	few	.	CASSLEGPEGEKLFF	TGTGCCAGCAGCTTAGAGGGTCCGGAGGGTGAAAAACTGTTTTTT
TRBV27	TRBJ2-1	.	.	CATSSYNEQFF	TGTGCTACCAGCTCCTACAATGAGCAGTTCTTC
TRBV10-3	TRBJ1-2	.	.	CAISESGEYGYTF	TGTGCCATCAGTGAGTCGGGAGAATATGGCTACACCTTC
TRBV27	TRBJ2-7	.	.	CASISTSSYEQYF	TGTGCCAGCATTTCTACGAGCTCCTACGAGCAGTACTTC
TRBV4-3	TRBJ2-1	once	TRBD2	CASSLTLAGVKNEQFF	TGCGCCAGCAGCTTAACTCTAGCGGGAGTAAAGAATGAGCAGTTCTTC
TRBV7-2	TRBJ2-4	.	.	CASSFRAKNIQYF	TGTGCCAGCAGCTTCAGGGCCAAAAACATTCAGTACTTC
TRBV28	TRBJ1-2	once	.	CATTDRNYGYTF	TGTGCCACCACCGACAGGAACTATGGCTACACCTTC
TRBV7-2	TRBJ1-1	.	.	CASSLGQNTEAFF	TGTGCCAGCAGCTTAGGACAGAACACTGAAGCTTTCTTT
TRBV18	TRBJ2-1	once	.	CASSPFSGSSYNEQFF	TGTGCCAGCTCACCTTTTTCAGGTAGCTCCTACAATGAGCAGTTCTTC
TRBV6-5	TRBJ1-2	.	TRBD1	CASRYLDRFYGYTF	TGTGCCAGCAGATACCTGGACAGGTTCTATGGCTACACCTTC
TRBV4-3	TRBJ2-7	few	.	CASSQGQGPLYEQYF	TGCGCCAGCAGCCAAGGCCAGGGGCCCCTTTACGAGCAGTACTTC
TRBV3-1/TRBV3-2	TRBJ2-5	once	.	CASSQGSGSGETQYF	TGTGCCAGCAGCCAAGGTTCAGGGTCGGGAGAGACCCAGTACTTC
TRBV2	TRBJ1-6	.	.	CASSVWAPNSPLHF	TGTGCCAGCAGTGTTTGGGCTCCCAATTCACCCCTCCACTTT
TRBV5-1	TRBJ2-3	.	.	CASSLGQSTDTQYF	TGCGCCAGCAGCTTGGGACAGAGCACAGATACGCAGTATTTT
TRBV5-8	TRBJ2-7	.	TRBD2	CASSLERDYEQYF	TGTGCCAGCAGCTTGGAGCGGGACTACGAGCAGTACTTC
TRBV30	TRBJ2-5	once	.	CAWSAYTGNQETQYF	TGTGCCTGGAGTGCCTATACAGGGAACCAAGAGACCCAGTACTTC
TRBV5-6	TRBJ1-5	.	.	CASSFRQVSNQPQHF	TGTGCCAGCAGTTTTAGACAGGTTAGCAATCAGCCCCAGCATTTT
TRBV5-4	TRBJ1-3	.	.	CASSLDLLEGNTIYF	TGTGCCAGCAGCTTGGATTTGTTAGAAGGAAACACCATATATTTT
TRBV5-8	TRBJ1-6	.	.	CASSLRQGNSPLHF	TGTGCCAGCAGCTTGCGTCAGGGAAACTCACCCCTCCACTTT
TRBV5-1	TRBJ2-2	.	TRBD1	CASSPGTGNTGELFF	TGCGCCAGCAGCCCGGGGACAGGGAATACCGGGGAGCTGTTTTTT